The T cell receptor (beta chain) under discussion was sequenced for a study of blood T cells in healthy people across ages. V lost 5 bases and J lost 9, with 17 bases in between. This CDR3 spans 14 amino acids. Worth noting for this clonotype: Possible read error: a much larger clone is one base away.

PCR was performed a second time for roughly 7 to 12 cycles using a sample-barcoded 5' primer and a J-beta primer mix. MiXCR, run by TCRdb on the 5' RACE reads, gives a single entry per CDR3 protein. The sample consists of 950,000 to 1,200,000 distinct CDR3 sequences, 35% to 40% of them appearing once. This chain links TRBV12-3 or TRBV12-4 with TRBJ2-1; no definite D call. The sequence derives from a man aged 18 to 35 in good health. The specimen was blood. CDR3 sequence (DNA): TGTGCCAGCAGTGTATCGGATTTGGGTTCTGAGCAGTTCTTC. Translation: CASSVSDLGSEQFF.